The 8 T cell receptor beta chains below were found in one sample sequenced in a study of a mutant IDH1 vaccine in newly diagnosed glioma. Method: immunoSEQ multiplex PCR; TCRdb's copy keeps in-frame clones and lacks some. The sample consists of about 54,000 clones, 80% to 85% of them appearing once. For these receptors, no antigen is known. As to time point: week 47, end of study. One vaccine dose held 300 ug of mutant IDH1 20-mer peptide and came with topical imiquimod. The starting material was PBMCs, obtained from a glioma patient whose treatment included an IDH1 peptide vaccine. The receptors come from a woman in her forties or fifties with glioma.

The CDR3, as DNA: TGTGCCAGCTCACCCGGCCAGGATCAAGAGACCCAGTACTTC. As protein: CASSPGQDQETQYF. The J gene is TRBJ2-5, the V gene TRBV18, with D uncertain. The germline V gene has CDR1 KGHSH and CDR2 LQKENI. V dropped 3 bases and J dropped 2 bases, with 10 bases sitting between them. The CDR3 contains 14 residues.

The rearrangement joins TRBV19 to TRBJ1-1; 12 bases fit TRBD1. Trimming took 1 base from V and 4 from J; bases not matched to a gene: 4. The CDR3 length is 16 residues. CDR1 is LNHDA and CDR2 is SQIVND in the germline V gene (reference sequence). This CDR3 is CASSIAGQGASTEAFF. The DNA of the CDR3 is TGTGCCAGTAGTATAGCGGGACAGGGGGCGAGCACTGAAGCTTTCTTT.

The DNA of the CDR3 is TGTGCCATCCGCAACAGGGGGGGCACTGAAGCTTTCTTT. Translation: CAIRNRGGTEAFF. The J gene is TRBJ1-1, the V gene TRBV10-3; 8 nucleotides agree with TRBD1. The junction had 6 bases not matched to a gene; V was cut back by 8 bases and J by 4 bases. Germline V gene lookup returns CDR1 ENHRY and CDR2 SYGVKD. CDR3 size: 13 residues.

The chain couples TRBV7-9 to TRBJ1-1, with TRBD1 as a possible D gene (6 bases). Germline V CDR1 and CDR2: SEHNR, FQNEAQ (reference sequence). V dropped 1 base and J dropped 4 bases, with 10 bases sitting between them. This CDR3 is 14 amino acids long. The DNA of the CDR3 is TGTGCCAGCAGCTTAGACGGGGGGCGCACTGAAGCTTTCTTT. Translated: CASSLDGGRTEAFF. The full variable domain, rest sourced from reference TRBV7-9 and TRBJ1-1, is DTGVSQNPRHKITKRGQNVTFRCDPISEHNRLYWYRQTLGQGPEFLTYFQNEAQLEKSRLLSDRFSAERPKGSFSTLEIQRTEQGDSAMYLCASSLDGGRTEAFFGQGTRLTVV.

This chain connects TRBV9 to TRBJ2-3, with TRBD2 identical over 12 bases. The CDR3 has 18 amino acids. J lost 2 bases, V lost 0 bases, and 7 bases had no gene match. Germline V gene lookup returns CDR1 SGDLS and CDR2 YYNGEE. Written as DNA, the CDR3 is TGTGCCAGCAGCGTAGAACTAGCGGGGGGCCTCCACACAGATACGCAGTATTTT. It encodes CASSVELAGGLHTDTQYF.

The gene calls are TRBV2 and TRBJ1-2, with a possible D match to TRBD1 (5 bases). Germline V CDR1 and CDR2: SNHLY, FYNNEI. Trimming shortened V by 6 bases and J by 5 bases, and 7 bases separated the two germline ends. This CDR3 is 11 amino acids long. The CDR3 loop reads CASSGAYGYTF. CDR3 in DNA: TGTGCCAGCAGCGGGGCTTATGGCTACACCTTC.

The chain links TRBV21-1 to TRBJ1-2. TRBV21-1 is an annotated pseudogene. This CDR3 comprises 17 residues. For the CDR3, the DNA is TGTGCCAGCAGCAAAACCTCGGGCCAGCGATTTAACTATGGCTACACCTTC. The encoded protein is CASSKTSGQRFNYGYTF.

This clone was picked up a small number of times. The rearrangement joins TRBV5-8 to TRBJ2-7, with unresolved D. The CDR3 is made up of 12 amino acids. V shed 0 bases and J shed 12 bases, with 13 bases lying between them. Germline V CDR1 and CDR2: SGHTS, YDEGEE. The CDR3 nucleotides read TGTGCCAGCAGCTTGGAGGCGGTAGGGCGGTACTTC. It codes for CASSLEAVGRYF.